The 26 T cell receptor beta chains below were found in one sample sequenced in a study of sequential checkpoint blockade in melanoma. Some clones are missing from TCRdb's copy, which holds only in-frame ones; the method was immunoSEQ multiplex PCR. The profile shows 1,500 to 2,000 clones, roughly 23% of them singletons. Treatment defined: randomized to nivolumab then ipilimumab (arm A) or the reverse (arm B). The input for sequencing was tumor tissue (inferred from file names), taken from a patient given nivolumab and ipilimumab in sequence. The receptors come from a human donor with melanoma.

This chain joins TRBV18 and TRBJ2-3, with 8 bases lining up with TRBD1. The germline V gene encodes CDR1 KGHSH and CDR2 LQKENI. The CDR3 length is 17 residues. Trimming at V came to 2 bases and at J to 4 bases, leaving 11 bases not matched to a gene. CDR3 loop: CASSPFWTGRSPDTQYF. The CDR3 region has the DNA TGTGCCAGCTCACCATTTTGGACAGGGAGGTCCCCAGATACGCAGTATTTT.

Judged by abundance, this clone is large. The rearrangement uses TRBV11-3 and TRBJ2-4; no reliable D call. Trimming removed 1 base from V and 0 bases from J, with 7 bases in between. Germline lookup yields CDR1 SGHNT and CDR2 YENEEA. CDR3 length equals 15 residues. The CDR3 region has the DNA TGTGCCAGCAGCTTAGTCGGTGCAGCCAAAAACATTCAGTACTTC. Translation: CASSLVGAAKNIQYF.

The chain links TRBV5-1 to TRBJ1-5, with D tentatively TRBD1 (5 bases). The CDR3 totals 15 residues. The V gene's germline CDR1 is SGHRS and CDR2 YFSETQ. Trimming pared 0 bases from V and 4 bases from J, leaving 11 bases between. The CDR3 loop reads CASSLAGGRNQPQHF. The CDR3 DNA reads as TGCGCCAGCAGCTTGGCCGGGGGGAGGAATCAGCCCCAGCATTTT. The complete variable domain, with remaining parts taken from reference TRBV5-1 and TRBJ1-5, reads KAGVTQTPRYLIKTRGQQVTLSCSPISGHRSVSWYQQTPGQGLQFLFEYFSETQRNKGNFPGRFSGRQFSNSRSEMNVSTLELGDSALYLCASSLAGGRNQPQHFGDGTRLSIL.

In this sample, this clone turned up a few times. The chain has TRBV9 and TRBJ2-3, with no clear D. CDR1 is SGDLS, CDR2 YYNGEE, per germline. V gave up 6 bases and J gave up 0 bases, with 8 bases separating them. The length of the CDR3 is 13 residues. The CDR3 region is CASIGPSTDTQYF. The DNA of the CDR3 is TGTGCCAGCATCGGGCCGAGCACAGATACGCAGTATTTT.

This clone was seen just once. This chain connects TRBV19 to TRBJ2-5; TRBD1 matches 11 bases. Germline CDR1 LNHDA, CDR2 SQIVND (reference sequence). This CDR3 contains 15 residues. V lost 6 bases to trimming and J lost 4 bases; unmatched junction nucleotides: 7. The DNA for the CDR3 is TGTGCCAGTAGCAAGGACAGGGGGCGGCCAGAGACCCAGTACTTC. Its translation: CASSKDRGRPETQYF.

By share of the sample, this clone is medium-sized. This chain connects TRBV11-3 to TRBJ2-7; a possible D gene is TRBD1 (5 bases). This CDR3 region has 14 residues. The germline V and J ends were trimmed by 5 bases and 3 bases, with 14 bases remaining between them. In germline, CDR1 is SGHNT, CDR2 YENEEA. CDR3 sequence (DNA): TGTGCCAGCAGCCCAAGCGCAGGGATCTACGAGCAGTACTTC. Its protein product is CASSPSAGIYEQYF.

CDR3 sequence reads: CASSFTGGTGELFF. CDR3 coding DNA: TGTGCCAGCAGTTTTACAGGGGGCACCGGGGAGCTGTTTTTT. This chain links TRBV6-8 with TRBJ2-2; 8 bases match TRBD1. Trimming cost V 4 bases and J 4 bases; bases outside gene matches: 2. Per germline, CDR1 MNHGY and CDR2 SAAAGT. The CDR3 extends over 14 amino acids.

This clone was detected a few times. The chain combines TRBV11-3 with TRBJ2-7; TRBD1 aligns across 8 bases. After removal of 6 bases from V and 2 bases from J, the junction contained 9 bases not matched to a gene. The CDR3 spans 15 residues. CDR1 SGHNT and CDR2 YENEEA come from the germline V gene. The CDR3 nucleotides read TGTGCCAGCAGTTCCACAGGGGGTCGAACCTACGAGCAGTACTTC. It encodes CASSSTGGRTYEQYF. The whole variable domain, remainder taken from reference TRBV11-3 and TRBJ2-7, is EAGVVQSPRYKIIEKKQPVAFWCNPISGHNTLYWYLQNLGQGPELLIRYENEEAVDDSQLPKDRFSAERLKGVDSTLKIQPAELGDSAVYLCASSSTGGRTYEQYFGPGTRLTVT.

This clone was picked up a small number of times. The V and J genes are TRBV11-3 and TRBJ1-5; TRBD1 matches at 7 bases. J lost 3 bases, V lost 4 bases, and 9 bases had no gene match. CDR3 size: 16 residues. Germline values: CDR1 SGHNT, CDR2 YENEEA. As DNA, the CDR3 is TGTGCCAGCAGCTGGAGACAGGGACGTAACAATCAGCCCCAGCATTTT. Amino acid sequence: CASSWRQGRNNQPQHF.

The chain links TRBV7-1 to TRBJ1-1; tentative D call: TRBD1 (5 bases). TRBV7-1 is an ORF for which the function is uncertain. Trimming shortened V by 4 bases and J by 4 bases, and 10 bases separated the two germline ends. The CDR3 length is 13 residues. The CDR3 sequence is CASSFQGGTEAFF. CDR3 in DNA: TGTGCCAGCAGCTTCCAGGGCGGCACTGAAGCTTTCTTT.

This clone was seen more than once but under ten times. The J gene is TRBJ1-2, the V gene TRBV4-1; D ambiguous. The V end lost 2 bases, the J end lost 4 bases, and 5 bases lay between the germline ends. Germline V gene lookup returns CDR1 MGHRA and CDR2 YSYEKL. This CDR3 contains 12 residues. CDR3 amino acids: CASSQNSYGYTF. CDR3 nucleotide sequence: TGCGCCAGCAGCCAAAACAGCTATGGCTACACCTTC.

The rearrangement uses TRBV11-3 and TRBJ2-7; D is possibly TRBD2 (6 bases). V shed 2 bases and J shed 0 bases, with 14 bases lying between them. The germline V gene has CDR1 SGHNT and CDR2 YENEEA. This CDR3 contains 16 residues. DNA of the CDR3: TGTGCCAGCAGCTTATTCTCTAGCGAGTACTCCTACGAGCAGTACTTC. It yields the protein CASSLFSSEYSYEQYF.

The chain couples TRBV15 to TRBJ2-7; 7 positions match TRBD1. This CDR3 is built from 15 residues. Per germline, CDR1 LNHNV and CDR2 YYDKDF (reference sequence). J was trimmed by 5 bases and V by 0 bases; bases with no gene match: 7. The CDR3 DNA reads TGTGCCACCAGCAGAGATCGACAGGGATCCCACGAGCAGTACTTC. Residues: CATSRDRQGSHEQYF. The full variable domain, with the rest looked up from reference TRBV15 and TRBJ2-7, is DAMVIQNPRYQVTQFGKPVTLSCSQTLNHNVMYWYQQKSSQAPKLLFHYYDKDFNNEADTPDNFQSRRPNTSFCFLDIRSPGLGDTAMYLCATSRDRQGSHEQYFGPGTRLTVT.

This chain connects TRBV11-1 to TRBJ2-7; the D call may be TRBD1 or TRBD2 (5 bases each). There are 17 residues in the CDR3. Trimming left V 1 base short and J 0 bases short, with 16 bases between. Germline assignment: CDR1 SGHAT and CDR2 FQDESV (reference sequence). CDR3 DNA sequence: TGTGCCAGCAGCTTAGGATTGTACGGGACGCCCTCCTACGAGCAGTACTTC. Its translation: CASSLGLYGTPSYEQYF.

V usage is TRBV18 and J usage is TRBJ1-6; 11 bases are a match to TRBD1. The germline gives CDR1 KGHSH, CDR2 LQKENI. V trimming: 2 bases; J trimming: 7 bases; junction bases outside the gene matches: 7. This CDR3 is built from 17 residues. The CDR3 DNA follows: TGTGCCAGCTCACCATATCAGGACAGGGGGCTAAATTCACCCCTCCACTTT. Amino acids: CASSPYQDRGLNSPLHF.

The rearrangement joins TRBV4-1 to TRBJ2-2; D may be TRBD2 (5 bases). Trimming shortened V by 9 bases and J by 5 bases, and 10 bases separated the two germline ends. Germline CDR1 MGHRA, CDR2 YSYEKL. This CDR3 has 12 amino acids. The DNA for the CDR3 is TGCGCCAGTAAAAGCGGAACCGGGGAGCTGTTTTTT. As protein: CASKSGTGELFF.

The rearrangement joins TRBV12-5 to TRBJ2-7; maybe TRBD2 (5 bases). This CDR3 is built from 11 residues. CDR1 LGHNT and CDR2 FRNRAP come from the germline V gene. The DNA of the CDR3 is TGTGCCAGCATAGGAGGCTACGAGCAGTACTTC. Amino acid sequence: CASIGGYEQYF.

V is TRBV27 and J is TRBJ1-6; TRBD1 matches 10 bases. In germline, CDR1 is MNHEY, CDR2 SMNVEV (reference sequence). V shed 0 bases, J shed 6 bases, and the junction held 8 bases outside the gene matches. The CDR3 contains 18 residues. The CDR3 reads CASSLSFRGDRGNSPLHF. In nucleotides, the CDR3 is TGTGCCAGCAGTTTATCTTTCCGGGGGGACAGGGGTAATTCACCCCTCCACTTT.

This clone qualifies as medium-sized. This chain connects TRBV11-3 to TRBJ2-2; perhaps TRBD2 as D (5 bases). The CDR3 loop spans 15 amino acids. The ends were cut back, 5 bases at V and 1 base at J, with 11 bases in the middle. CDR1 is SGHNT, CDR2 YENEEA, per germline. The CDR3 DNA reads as TGTGCCAGCAGCCTGACGGGGAGGAACACCGGGGAGCTGTTTTTT. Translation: CASSLTGRNTGELFF.

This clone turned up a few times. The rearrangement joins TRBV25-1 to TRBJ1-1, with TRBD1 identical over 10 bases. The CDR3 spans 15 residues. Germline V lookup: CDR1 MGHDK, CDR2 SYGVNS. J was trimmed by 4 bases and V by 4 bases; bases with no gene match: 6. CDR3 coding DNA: TGTGCCAGCAGTGGATCGACAGGGGGCAGCACTGAAGCTTTCTTT. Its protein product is CASSGSTGGSTEAFF.

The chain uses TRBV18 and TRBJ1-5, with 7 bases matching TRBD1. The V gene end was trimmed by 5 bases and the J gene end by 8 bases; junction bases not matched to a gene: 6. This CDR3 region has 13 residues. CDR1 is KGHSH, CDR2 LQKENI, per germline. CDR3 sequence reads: CASSDDRAKPQHF. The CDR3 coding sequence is TGTGCCAGCTCAGACGACAGGGCAAAGCCCCAGCATTTT.

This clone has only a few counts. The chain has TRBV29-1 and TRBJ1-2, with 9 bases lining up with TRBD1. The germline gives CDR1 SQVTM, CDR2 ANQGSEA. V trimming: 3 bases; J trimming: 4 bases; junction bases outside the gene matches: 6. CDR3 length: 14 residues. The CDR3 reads CSVEGQGIGYGYTF. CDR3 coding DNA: TGCAGCGTTGAGGGACAGGGAATAGGCTATGGCTACACCTTC.

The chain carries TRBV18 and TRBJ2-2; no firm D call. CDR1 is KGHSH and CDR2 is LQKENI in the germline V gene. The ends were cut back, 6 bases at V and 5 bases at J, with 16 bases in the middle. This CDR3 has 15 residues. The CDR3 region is CASSPQPTRTGELFF. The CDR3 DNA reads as TGTGCCAGCTCTCCTCAACCAACCCGAACCGGGGAGCTGTTTTTT. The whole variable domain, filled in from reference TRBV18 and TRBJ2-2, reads NAGVMQNPRHLVRRRGQEARLRCSPMKGHSHVYWYRQLPEEGLKFMVYLQKENIIDESGMPKERFSAEFPKEGPSILRIQQVVRGDSAAYFCASSPQPTRTGELFFGEGSRLTVL.

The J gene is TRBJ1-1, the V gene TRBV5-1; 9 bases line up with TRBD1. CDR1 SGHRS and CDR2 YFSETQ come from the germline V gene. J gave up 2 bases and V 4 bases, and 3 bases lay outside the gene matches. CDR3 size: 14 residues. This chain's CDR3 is CASSKGQGNTEAFF. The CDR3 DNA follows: TGCGCCAGCAGCAAGGGACAGGGTAACACTGAAGCTTTCTTT.

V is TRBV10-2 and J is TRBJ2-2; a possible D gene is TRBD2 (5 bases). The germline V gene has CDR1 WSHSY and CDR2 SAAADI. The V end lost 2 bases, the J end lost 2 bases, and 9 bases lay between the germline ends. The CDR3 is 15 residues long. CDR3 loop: CASSETRGNTGELFF. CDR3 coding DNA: TGCGCCAGCAGTGAGACTCGGGGAAACACCGGGGAGCTGTTTTTT.

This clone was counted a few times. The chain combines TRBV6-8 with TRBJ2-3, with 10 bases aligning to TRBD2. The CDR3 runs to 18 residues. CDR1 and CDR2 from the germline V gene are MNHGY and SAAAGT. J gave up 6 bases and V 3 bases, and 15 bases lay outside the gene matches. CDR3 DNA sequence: TGTGCCAGCAGTTATGAGCGGGGGGGCTCCCGACACAGTGATACGCAGTATTTT. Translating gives CASSYERGGSRHSDTQYF.